Below, 9 T cell receptor beta chains from the same sample are listed, as sequenced in a study of T cell clonality in common variable immunodeficiency. Their antigens remain unidentified. Notes on the study in general: In common variable immunodeficiency, TCR beta chains reportedly carried fewer deletions and N-nucleotide insertions.

Only in-frame clones appear in the TCRdb table, and some are missing; sequencing was by immunoSEQ multiplex PCR. This sample carries over 30,000 clones, none of them present only once. Sequences were obtained from peripheral blood mononuclear cells. Every receptor here comes from a human donor with common variable immunodeficiency.

The sample holds many counts of this clone. The sequenced fragment ends 3 residues before the CDR3 boundary, so the rest is inferred from the germline J gene. V usage is TRBV20-1 and J usage is TRBJ2-1; 14 bases line up with TRBD2. Germline V gene sequence: CDR1 DFQATT, CDR2 SNEGSKA (reference sequence). This CDR3 region has 17 residues. V shed 6 bases and J 3 bases; nucleotides not matched to a gene: 10. The chain's CDR3 is CSADPGTSGSFYNEQFF. Incomplete CDR3 DNA: TGCAGTGCAGACCCCGGGACTAGCGGGAGTTTCTACAATGAG.

As regards this clone: Read sequence stops 3 residues before the CDR3 end, and the germline J gene provides the missing end. This chain links TRBV7-9 with TRBJ2-5; 7 nucleotides match TRBD1. This CDR3 comprises 15 residues. Germline V lookup: CDR1 SEHNR, CDR2 FQNEAQ (reference sequence). With V trimmed by 1 base and J by 2 bases, 4 bases remained unmatched. The CDR3 here is CASSLGTGLQETQYF. The CDR3 DNA, read in part, is TGTGCCAGCAGCTTAGGGACAGGATTACAAGAGACC.

This clone has ten or more counts. The sequenced CDR3 bases are TGCAGTGCTACTCGCCCGGGGGGGGATACAGAGACC. As protein: CSATRPGGDTET. The whole CDR3 reads CSATRPGGDTETQYF. V gene TRBV20-1 combines with J gene TRBJ2-5; 8 bases map to TRBD2. The read ends 3 residues shy of where the CDR3 ends; the end is completed using the germline J gene. V was clipped by 4 bases and J by 4 bases; unmatched bases: 11. This CDR3 spans 15 amino acids. Germline-derived CDR1 and CDR2 are DFQATT and SNEGSKA (reference sequence).

Concerning this clone: The read terminates 3 residues before the CDR3 end, so the remaining end is supplied by the germline J gene. This chain connects TRBV7-8 to TRBJ2-7, with D possibly being TRBD1 (5 bases). The CDR3 totals 13 residues. The germline V gene encodes CDR1 SGHVS and CDR2 FQNEAQ. Trimming removed 5 bases at V and 5 bases at J, with 13 bases between. CDR3 in amino acids: CASSPQVSHEQYF. Partial CDR3 DNA: TGTGCCAGCAGCCCACAGGTGAGCCACGAG.

Note on this clone: The read ends 3 residues before the CDR3 terminus; that terminus is restored from the germline J gene. The chain employs TRBV6-2 or TRBV6-3 and TRBJ2-2, with TRBD1 as a possible D gene (5 bases). Germline loops: CDR1 MNHEY, CDR2 SVGEGT. This CDR3 is 15 amino acids long. V was shortened by 4 bases and J by 5 bases, with 14 bases between the two germline ends. The covered CDR3 bases are TGTGCCAGCAGTTTGAACAGGATCCTTACCGGGGAG. Its translation is CASSLNRILTGE. The complete CDR3 reads CASSLNRILTGELFF.

This clone was seen repeatedly, ten times or more. One end of the junction varies from germline; a read error may be responsible. Read data end 3 residues before the CDR3 end; the end is taken from the germline J gene. This chain connects TRBV4-2 to TRBJ1-4; 7 nucleotides align to TRBD1. Per germline, CDR1 LGHNA and CDR2 YNFKEQ. The CDR3 consists of 14 residues. The sequenced CDR3 bases are TGCGCCAGCAGCCACGGGACAGCTAATGAAAAA. This sequence encodes CASSHGTANEK. The CDR3 in its entirety is CASSHGTANEKLFF.

This clone has ten or more counts. The CDR3 end is not reached by the read, which stops 3 residues before it; the germline J gene fills it in. V and J are TRBV5-1 and TRBJ2-1; D is ambiguous. This CDR3 has 15 residues. Germline-derived CDR1 and CDR2 are SGHRS and YFSETQ. With 0 bases removed from V and 0 bases from J, the gap between germline ends came to 7 bases. The CDR3 protein is CASSLAAVSYNEQFF. The CDR3 DNA, read in part, is TGCGCCAGCAGCTTGGCCGCAGTCTCCTACAATGAG.

This clone has at least ten counts. Read sequence stops 3 residues before the CDR3 end, and the germline J gene provides the missing end. The chain couples TRBV6-2 or TRBV6-3 to TRBJ2-7; the match to TRBD2 covers 9 bases. This CDR3 comprises 15 residues. The J segment lost 3 bases and the V segment lost 0 bases, leaving 3 bases of the junction unmatched. From germline, CDR1 is MNHEY and CDR2 SVGEGT. The CDR3 spells CASSYSETSGYEQYF. Partial CDR3 DNA: TGTGCCAGCAGTTACTCTGAGACTAGCGGCTACGAG.

This clone was counted at least ten times. The read gets to within 3 residues of the CDR3 end, and the germline J gene fills in the rest. The genes are TRBV5-5 and TRBJ2-5; TRBD2 agrees at 11 bases. The germline V gene encodes CDR1 SGHKS and CDR2 YYEKEE (reference sequence). V was clipped by 5 bases and J by 1 base; unmatched bases: 4. The CDR3 totals 15 residues. The CDR3 sequence: CASRPGLAAQETQYF. The CDR3 bases that were read are TGTGCCAGCAGGCCGGGACTAGCGGCCCAAGAGACC.